What follows are 24 T cell receptor beta chains derived from one specimen sequenced in a study of PD-1 blockade in classical Hodgkin lymphoma (dated by TCRdb to 2020 to 2022). Libraries were constructed by the immunoSEQ multiplex PCR assay. What TCRdb holds here is the immuneACCESS table cut down to in-frame rearrangements. Part of the clones is not present; checked against another copy, under half of the missing clones reflect an unresolved V gene, and the others are unexplained. This sample holds thousands of clones; about 65% were observed only once. The top ten constitute roughly 30% of the sample. Read against the paper, the sample's time point label means: cycle 4 day 1 (C4D1), after less than 7 weeks of nivolumab. All trial patients had relapsed after autologous stem cell transplantation, with cohorts A, B and C differing in prior brentuximab vedotin exposure. Using a Miltenyi CD8+ T cell isolation kit, CD8+ T cells were purified from thawed PBMCs through magnetic negative selection.

Sample: CD8+ T cells from blood, taken before the fourth cycle of nivolumab. The receptor set was obtained from a human donor with classical Hodgkin lymphoma.

This clone was counted only a few times. V usage is TRBV27 and J usage is TRBJ2-7; D gene unclear. The germline V and J ends were trimmed by 5 bases and 2 bases, with 10 bases remaining between them. The germline V gene encodes CDR1 MNHEY and CDR2 SMNVEV (reference sequence). The CDR3 runs 13 residues. The CDR3 loop reads CASSLGPAYEQYF. In DNA, the CDR3 is TGTGCCAGCAGTCTTGGACCGGCCTACGAGCAGTACTTC.

Relative to its sample, this clone is hyperexpanded (1% or more). V usage is TRBV28 and J usage is TRBJ1-1, with D perhaps matching TRBD1 (5 bases). Trimming removed 5 bases from V and 4 bases from J, with 20 bases in between. The germline gives CDR1 MDHEN, CDR2 SYDVKM. CDR3 length: 16 amino acids. The CDR3 loop reads CASSSPGIGEGTEAFF. CDR3 coding DNA: TGTGCCAGCAGTAGCCCGGGTATAGGGGAGGGCACTGAAGCTTTCTTT.

The chain links TRBV5-8 to TRBJ1-4, with D possibly matching TRBD1 (5 bases). This CDR3 has 16 amino acids. V was shortened by 4 bases and J by 6 bases, with 19 bases between the two germline ends. In germline, CDR1 is SGHTS, CDR2 YDEGEE. This chain's CDR3 is CASSQERGRVDEKLFF. CDR3 coding DNA: TGTGCCAGCAGCCAAGAAAGGGGAAGGGTGGATGAAAAACTGTTTTTT.

The chain joins TRBV13 to TRBJ2-1; D may be TRBD2 (5 bases). V was shortened by 4 bases and J by 0 bases, with 19 bases between the two germline ends. Per the germline V gene, CDR1 is PRHDT and CDR2 is FYEKMQ (reference sequence). There are 18 residues in the CDR3. This CDR3 reads CASSSQRERIASYNEQFF. CDR3 DNA sequence: TGTGCCAGCAGCTCGCAGAGGGAGAGAATAGCCTCCTACAATGAGCAGTTCTTC.

Here the CDR3 reads CASSVRTGEADTQYF. Here the CDR3 DNA reads TGTGCCAGCAGTGTCCGGACAGGGGAGGCAGATACGCAGTATTTT. The rearrangement uses TRBV6-4 and TRBJ2-3, with 9 bases that match TRBD1. This CDR3 is 15 amino acids long. The germline V gene encodes CDR1 MRHNA and CDR2 SNTAGT. V gave up 4 bases and J gave up 4 bases; unmatched junction bases: 6.

The chain is built from TRBV11-2 and TRBJ2-1; 12 bases are shared with TRBD2. Germline values: CDR1 SGHAT, CDR2 FQNNGV. V lost 2 bases and J lost 5; bases outside the gene matches: 4. CDR3 size: 16 residues. As DNA, the CDR3 is TGTGCCAGCAGCTTACGGTGGACTAGCGGGGACAATGAGCAGTTCTTC. The encoded protein is CASSLRWTSGDNEQFF.

This clone occurred once. The genes are TRBV10-2 and TRBJ2-1; D unclear. The CDR3 spans 14 residues. The germline V gene has CDR1 WSHSY and CDR2 SAAADI. Trimming pared 3 bases from V and 8 bases from J, leaving 14 bases between. CDR3 protein: CASSESGVGHEQFF. As DNA, the CDR3 is TGCGCCAGCAGTGAATCTGGGGTTGGGCATGAGCAGTTCTTC.

This clone is termed large (0.1 to 1%). The V gene is TRBV7-9, the J gene TRBJ1-5; D not resolved. The CDR3 is made up of 12 amino acids. Germline V gives CDR1 SEHNR, CDR2 FQNEAQ (reference sequence). The germline V and J ends were trimmed by 5 bases and 7 bases, with 9 bases remaining between them. CDR3 DNA sequence: TGTGCCAGCAGCCGGGAGGGACAGCCCCAGCATTTT. Residues: CASSREGQPQHF. Supplemented by reference TRBV7-9 and TRBJ1-5, the full variable domain reads DTGVSQNPRHKITKRGQNVTFRCDPISEHNRLYWYRQTLGQGPEFLTYFQNEAQLEKSRLLSDRFSAERPKGSFSTLEIQRTEQGDSAMYLCASSREGQPQHFGDGTRLSIL.

This clone is large (0.1 to 1%) within its sample. This chain connects TRBV7-9 to TRBJ1-3; D is unclear. Germline-derived CDR1 and CDR2 are SEHNR and FQNEAQ (reference sequence). There are 15 residues in the CDR3. Trimming removed 7 bases from V and 0 bases from J, with 13 bases in between. Here the CDR3 DNA reads TGTGCCAGCATCAAACTTGACACCTCTGGAAACACCATATATTTT. This codes for CASIKLDTSGNTIYF.

The chain links TRBV11-2 to TRBJ2-7; TRBD2 agrees at 9 bases. After removal of 5 bases from V and 6 bases from J, the junction contained 8 bases not matched to a gene. CDR1 is SGHAT, CDR2 FQNNGV, per germline. This CDR3 spans 14 amino acids. The chain's CDR3 is CASSASGNRGEQYF. The CDR3 region has the DNA TGTGCCAGCAGCGCTAGCGGGAACCGGGGCGAGCAGTACTTC.

The chain uses TRBV2 and TRBJ2-2, with 8 positions matching TRBD2. This CDR3 comprises 13 residues. The V and J ends lost 10 bases and 3 bases, in that order; junction bases with no gene match: 4. CDR1 is SNHLY and CDR2 is FYNNEI in the germline V gene. The CDR3 spells CATGRADTGELFF. Written as DNA, the CDR3 is TGTGCCACCGGGAGGGCGGACACCGGGGAGCTGTTTTTT.

CDR3 protein: CASSLLLSNEQFF. Written as DNA, the CDR3 is TGTGCCAGCAGCTTGCTATTGAGCAATGAGCAGTTCTTC. This chain links TRBV5-4 with TRBJ2-1; no definite D call. CDR3 length: 13 residues. The germline V gene encodes CDR1 SGHNT and CDR2 YYREEE (reference sequence). Trimming removed 1 base at V and 6 bases at J, with 8 bases between.

A remark on this clone: An end of the junction differs from the germline gene, which may be a read error. This sequence joins TRBV4-1 and TRBJ2-7, with 11 bases matching TRBD2. This CDR3 has 16 residues. Germline V gives CDR1 MGHRA, CDR2 YSYEKL. The CDR3 protein is CASSKELAGDMYEQYF. CDR3 coding DNA: TGCGCCAGCAGCAAAGAACTAGCGGGAGATATGTACGAGCAGTACTTC.

This clone turned up a few times. The chain carries TRBV15 and TRBJ1-1, with D perhaps matching TRBD1 (5 bases). The V and J ends lost 1 base and 6 bases respectively, with 18 bases between them. From germline, CDR1 is LNHNV and CDR2 YYDKDF (reference sequence). The CDR3 spans 16 residues. This CDR3 reads CATSRGWWGGGAEAFF. CDR3 nucleotides: TGTGCCACCAGCAGAGGGTGGTGGGGGGGAGGCGCTGAAGCTTTCTTT.

This chain links TRBV6-5 with TRBJ2-5; D is possibly TRBD2 (6 bases). This CDR3 region has 14 residues. The germline V and J ends were trimmed by 5 bases and 5 bases, with 15 bases remaining between them. CDR1 is MNHEY and CDR2 is SVGAGI in the germline V gene. DNA for the CDR3: TGTGCCAGCAGTGAAAGGAGGGGTGAGGAGACCCAGTACTTC. This gives the protein CASSERRGEETQYF.

The J gene is TRBJ2-7, the V gene TRBV5-1; D not certain. V was cut by 2 bases and J by 2 bases, with 11 bases left in between. CDR1 is SGHRS and CDR2 is YFSETQ in the germline V gene. The CDR3 runs to 14 residues. The CDR3 DNA reads as TGCGCCAGCAGCTTACGAGGATCACCCTACGAGCAGTACTTC. As protein: CASSLRGSPYEQYF. Full variable domain (missing parts from reference TRBV5-1 and TRBJ2-7): KAGVTQTPRYLIKTRGQQVTLSCSPISGHRSVSWYQQTPGQGLQFLFEYFSETQRNKGNFPGRFSGRQFSNSRSEMNVSTLELGDSALYLCASSLRGSPYEQYFGPGTRLTVT.

The gene calls are TRBV23-1 and TRBJ2-3; D might be TRBD2 (5 bases). TRBV23-1 is classed as an ORF, of uncertain function. The V and J ends lost 4 bases and 4 bases respectively, with 18 bases between them. This CDR3 spans 16 amino acids. In nucleotides, the CDR3 is TGCGCCAGCAGTCCCCACTACGGGGAGAATTCAGATACGCAGTATTTT. As protein: CASSPHYGENSDTQYF.

In its sample, this clone was seen once. The chain couples TRBV14 to TRBJ2-5; no reliable D call. Between the trimmed V and J ends, which lost 3 bases and 4 bases, there was a span of 15 bases. The CDR3 spans 15 residues. The germline V gene encodes CDR1 SGHDN and CDR2 FVKESK. The CDR3 here is CASSQEKRHIETQYF. CDR3 DNA sequence: TGTGCCAGCAGCCAGGAGAAGAGACACATAGAGACCCAGTACTTC.

This rearrangement joins TRBV15 to TRBJ2-7, with TRBD2 matching over 9 bases. This CDR3 is built from 16 residues. The ends lost 0 bases at V and 3 bases at J; junction bases unmatched: 6. Germline V CDR1 and CDR2: LNHNV, YYDKDF (reference sequence). CDR3 protein: CATSRDRSSGVYEQYF. Here the CDR3 DNA reads TGTGCCACCAGCAGAGATCGGTCTAGCGGGGTCTACGAGCAGTACTTC.

The J gene is TRBJ2-7, the V gene TRBV7-9; D is perhaps TRBD1 (5 bases). CDR3 length: 15 amino acids. V lost 3 bases and J 2 bases, leaving 14 bases between the germline ends. Germline V gene data show CDR1 as SEHNR and CDR2 as FQNEAQ (reference sequence). The CDR3 coding sequence is TGTGCCAGCAGCTTTGGGGCGGAACCTACCTACGAGCAGTACTTC. It translates to CASSFGAEPTYEQYF.

V and J are TRBV6-4 and TRBJ2-1; D may correspond to TRBD1 or TRBD2 (5 bases each). V lost 4 bases and J 0 bases, leaving 13 bases between the germline ends. CDR1 and CDR2 (germline): MRHNA, SNTAGT. The CDR3 extends over 16 amino acids. CDR3: CASSARDPSSYNEQFF. In nucleotides, the CDR3 is TGTGCCAGCAGTGCACGGGACCCGAGCTCCTACAATGAGCAGTTCTTC.

There are a few counts of this clone. V is TRBV18 and J is TRBJ2-5; the D gene could be TRBD1 or TRBD2 (5 bases each). The germline CDR1 and CDR2 sequences are KGHSH and LQKENI. V was cut by 4 bases and J by 2 bases, with 14 bases left in between. The CDR3 totals 15 residues. As DNA, the CDR3 is TGTGCCAGCTCACGTACTTCCGGGACGCAAGAGACCCAGTACTTC. As protein: CASSRTSGTQETQYF.

This clone was counted only a few times. The CDR3 region is CASSEDFKDNEQFF. The CDR3 coding sequence is TGTGCCAGCAGCGAGGACTTCAAAGACAATGAGCAGTTCTTC. The V gene is TRBV13, the J gene TRBJ2-1; D might be TRBD2 (5 bases). The CDR3 is 14 amino acids. Germline CDR1 is PRHDT and CDR2 is FYEKMQ (reference sequence). Trimming took off 5 bases at V and 5 bases at J, with 13 bases between the two ends. Drawing the rest from reference TRBV13 and TRBJ2-1, the complete variable domain is AAGVIQSPRHLIKEKRETATLKCYPIPRHDTVYWYQQGPGQDPQFLISFYEKMQSDKGSIPDRFSAQQFSDYHSELNMSSLELGDSALYFCASSEDFKDNEQFFGPGTRLTVL.

The genes are TRBV5-6 and TRBJ2-7, with TRBD1 identical over 10 bases. Trimming took 0 bases from V and 5 from J; bases not matched to a gene: 8. The CDR3 has 16 amino acids. CDR1 and CDR2 (germline): SGHDT, YYEEEE. CDR3 sequence reads: CASSLAFWDRGHEQYF. CDR3 in DNA: TGTGCCAGCAGCTTGGCCTTTTGGGACAGGGGCCACGAGCAGTACTTC.